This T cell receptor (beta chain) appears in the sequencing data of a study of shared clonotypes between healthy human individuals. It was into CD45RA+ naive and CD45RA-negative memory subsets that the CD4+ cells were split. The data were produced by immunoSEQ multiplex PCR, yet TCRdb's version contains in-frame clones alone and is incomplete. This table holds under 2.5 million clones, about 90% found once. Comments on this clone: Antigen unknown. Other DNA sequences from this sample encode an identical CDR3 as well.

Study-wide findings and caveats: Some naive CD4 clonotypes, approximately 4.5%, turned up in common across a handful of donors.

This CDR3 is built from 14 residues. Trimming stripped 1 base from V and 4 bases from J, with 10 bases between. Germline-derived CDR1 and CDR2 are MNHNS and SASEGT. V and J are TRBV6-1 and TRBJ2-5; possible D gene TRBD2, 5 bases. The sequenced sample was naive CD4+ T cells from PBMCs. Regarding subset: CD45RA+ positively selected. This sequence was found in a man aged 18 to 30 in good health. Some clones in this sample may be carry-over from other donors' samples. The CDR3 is CASSEGGSVETQYF. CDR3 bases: TGTGCCAGCAGTGAAGGGGGTAGCGTAGAGACCCAGTACTTC.